This T cell receptor beta chain was captured in a study of breast tumors, draining lymph nodes, adjacent tissues. TCRdb reprocessed the multiplex PCR reads with MiXCR, giving one entry per CDR3 protein. The table shows under 45,000 distinct CDR3 sequences, with 35% to 40% occurring only once. A note on this clonotype: Its matching antigen is unknown.

In germline, CDR1 is SGHTA, CDR2 FQGTGA. CDR3 length: 13 residues. The V end was cut by 1 base, the J end by 2 bases, with 5 bases between. Study-wide findings and caveats: Data fit most tumor T cells coming from lymph node, expanding in tumor.

The genes are TRBV7-3 and TRBJ2-5, with D maybe TRBD1 (5 bases). The material sequenced was breast tumor tissue. The TCR was taken from a female donor with breast cancer. Some clones in this sample may be carry-over from other donors' samples. CDR3 loop: CASSLNRQETQYF. As DNA, the CDR3 is TGTGCCAGCAGCTTAAACAGGCAAGAGACCCAGTACTTC.